Listed below are T cell receptor beta chains from one sample, sequenced in a study of cytomegalovirus exposure and HLA in healthy donors. Using immunoSEQ multiplex PCR, the repertoire was profiled, and TCRdb retains in-frame clones only, with some absent. The sample comprises fewer than 200,000 clones, around three quarters of which are singletons, and approximately 1.8% rests with the top ten. The sequencing sample was made of PBMCs. These receptors were obtained from a woman in her 30s in good health and CMV-seronegative. Each CDR3 is given with its conserved first and last residue. Each record gives: J gene, clone size, V gene, D gene, CDR3 protein, CDR3 DNA. A D gene is named only where the DNA matches it firmly. Some rows mark clone size as missing; the rest say once, few, many or name a class of expanded clone.

>TRBJ1-1|.|TRBV10-2|.
CASSEISRSNTEAFF
TGCGCCAGCAGTGAGATCTCACGGTCTAACACTGAAGCTTTCTTT
>TRBJ2-7|.|TRBV6-1|.
CASRTPGQVYEQYF
TGTGCCAGCAGGACGCCAGGCCAGGTCTACGAGCAGTACTTC
>TRBJ2-7|few|TRBV7-9|.
CASSPQLSGAHEQYF
TGTGCCAGCAGCCCCCAGCTATCCGGAGCCCACGAGCAGTACTTC
>TRBJ1-2|.|TRBV11-2|TRBD1
CASSLVGGYYGYTF
TGTGCCAGCAGCTTAGTAGGGGGCTACTATGGCTACACCTTC
>TRBJ2-7|once|TRBV11-2|.
CASSLEGSDEQYF
TGTGCCAGCAGCTTAGAGGGGAGCGACGAGCAGTACTTC
>TRBJ2-7|few|TRBV14|.
CASSHDSSYEQYF
TGTGCCAGCAGCCACGACAGCTCCTACGAGCAGTACTTC
>TRBJ1-6|.|TRBV9|.
CASSVSPRWPLHF
TGTGCCAGCAGCGTATCTCCGCGATGGCCCCTCCACTTT
>TRBJ1-2|few|TRBV19|TRBD1
CASTPGAGGYYGYTF
TGTGCCAGTACCCCAGGGGCAGGGGGATACTATGGCTACACCTTC
>TRBJ2-7|few|TRBV7-9|TRBD1
CASSSTGDEQYF
TGTGCCAGCAGCTCAACAGGGGACGAGCAGTACTTC
>TRBJ1-1|.|TRBV11-2|.
CASSPLGGENTEAFF
TGTGCCAGCAGCCCCCTCGGAGGGGAGAACACTGAAGCTTTCTTT
>TRBJ2-1|few|TRBV19|TRBD2
CASSSGLAEYNEQFF
TGTGCCAGTAGCAGTGGACTAGCGGAGTACAATGAGCAGTTCTTC
>TRBJ2-5|few|TRBV9|TRBD2
CASSVGEGTQYF
TGTGCCAGCAGCGTAGGGGAGGGGACCCAGTACTTC
>TRBJ2-1|.|TRBV11-1|TRBD2
CASSLAGLADNEQFF
TGTGCCAGCAGCTTAGCAGGTCTAGCGGACAATGAGCAGTTCTTC
>TRBJ2-3|.|TRBV9|TRBD2
CASSVAGLAGASSTDTQYF
TGTGCCAGCAGCGTAGCTGGACTAGCGGGAGCATCTAGCACAGATACGCAGTATTTT
>TRBJ1-4|.|TRBV19|TRBD1
CASTGQALTNEKLFF
TGTGCCAGCACCGGACAGGCTTTAACTAATGAAAAACTGTTTTTT
>TRBJ1-2|.|TRBV4-3|TRBD1
CASSQADRANYGYTF
TGCGCCAGCAGCCAAGCGGACAGGGCCAACTATGGCTACACCTTC
>TRBJ2-7|.|TRBV4-1|TRBD1
CASSPWGRGPSSSYEQYF
TGCGCCAGCAGCCCATGGGGCAGGGGGCCCTCGTCCTCCTACGAGCAGTACTTC
>TRBJ1-2|few|TRBV7-3|TRBD1
CASSLGGGQGGDGYTF
TGTGCCAGCAGCTTAGGGGGGGGACAGGGTGGAGATGGCTACACCTTC
>TRBJ2-7|.|TRBV7-8|.
CASSLEGRANYEQYF
TGTGCCAGCAGCTTAGAGGGCAGGGCAAACTACGAGCAGTACTTC
>TRBJ2-7|.|TRBV19|.
CASSILLSYEQYF
TGTGCCAGTAGTATTCTACTCTCCTACGAGCAGTACTTC
>TRBJ2-7|.|TRBV20-1|TRBD2
CSAPIGLAEYF
TGCAGTGCTCCAATCGGACTAGCGGAATACTTC
>TRBJ2-3|.|TRBV30|TRBD2
CAWNPQTSVTDTQYF
TGTGCCTGGAACCCTCAGACTAGCGTGACAGATACGCAGTATTTT
>TRBJ1-4|.|TRBV7-9|.
CASSIVTGNEKLFF
TGTGCCAGCAGTATCGTAACAGGGAACGAAAAACTGTTTTTT
>TRBJ2-7|.|TRBV30|TRBD2
CAWDERDPPYEQYF
TGTGCCTGGGACGAGCGGGACCCCCCCTACGAGCAGTACTTC
>TRBJ1-4|.|TRBV6-5|.
CASSYGREGEKLFF
TGTGCCAGCAGTTACGGTAGGGAGGGTGAAAAACTGTTTTTT
>TRBJ1-1|few|TRBV6-5|TRBD1
CASRPSDRGITEAFF
TGTGCCAGCAGACCCTCGGACAGGGGAATCACTGAAGCTTTCTTT
>TRBJ2-3|.|TRBV2|.
CASVVREADTQYF
TGTGCCAGCGTGGTGAGGGAGGCAGATACGCAGTATTTT
>TRBJ2-3|.|TRBV9|.
CASSATEGSDTQYF
TGTGCCAGCAGCGCTACGGAGGGATCAGATACGCAGTATTTT
>TRBJ2-5|.|TRBV5-1|TRBD2
CASSLVGSRGREAQYF
TGCGCCAGCAGCTTGGTCGGGTCCCGGGGGAGGGAGGCCCAGTACTTC
>TRBJ1-2|.|TRBV4-1|.
CASSLQGSVGYTF
TGCGCCAGCAGCCTCCAGGGCTCCGTGGGCTACACCTTC